This is a list of T cell receptor beta chains from one sample in a study of T cells in Graves' hyperthyroidism and ophthalmopathy. TCRdb re-derived calls from the multiplex PCR reads in MiXCR, one entry per CDR3 protein. Among about 270,000 distinct CDR3 sequences listed, approximately 20% were seen once. The sequencing sample was made of blood. These receptors came from a man younger than 45 with Graves' ophthalmopathy. Both conserved end residues are part of each CDR3. Each record gives: D gene, CDR3 length, V gene, J gene, clone size, CDR3 protein. A D gene is named only where the DNA matches it firmly. A row's size may be missing; if present it is once, few, many or a size class.

>-|15|TRBV12-3/TRBV12-4|TRBJ1-5|-
CASSSNRARNQPQHF
>-|13|TRBV7-3|TRBJ2-2|many
CASSTSLGRALFF
>TRBD1|16|TRBV7-8|TRBJ1-2|few
CASSSTRDRGLSGYTF
>TRBD1|15|TRBV12-5|TRBJ1-1|-
CASGLVPQGFTEAFF
>-|11|TRBV6-1|TRBJ2-7|few
CASSAAGEQYF
>TRBD2|16|TRBV11-2|TRBJ2-7|-
CASSLASGREFYEQYF
>-|12|TRBV20-1|TRBJ2-7|-
CSAMPSAYEQYF
>-|14|TRBV30|TRBJ1-5|-
CAWSVGGGNQPQHF
>TRBD1|14|TRBV10-3|TRBJ2-7|-
CAITPGQGTYEQYF
>TRBD2|15|TRBV11-3|TRBJ2-5|many
CASSLKRLAFETQYF
>TRBD1|16|TRBV19|TRBJ2-1|few
CASSTSPDRGPNEQFF
>-|15|TRBV7-2|TRBJ1-5|-
CASSLGSGSNQPQHF
>TRBD1|13|TRBV6-1|TRBJ1-2|many
CASQMGTAYGYTF
>TRBD2|16|TRBV7-3|TRBJ2-1|-
CASSSEGAGGHNEQFF
>TRBD1|15|TRBV6-1|TRBJ1-5|-
CASRFTGGSDQPQHF
>-|13|TRBV20-1|TRBJ2-7|-
CSARDPQGHEQYF
>-|15|TRBV5-4|TRBJ2-1|-
CASSPNRASYNEQFF
>-|15|TRBV20-1|TRBJ2-1|few
CSASPVKWDYNEQFF
>-|16|TRBV18|TRBJ2-1|-
CASSQPSPSSYNEQFF
>-|11|TRBV7-9|TRBJ2-1|many
CASSLRVEQFF
>TRBD2|13|TRBV20-1|TRBJ2-5|few
CSAGGTKRETQYF
>TRBD2|17|TRBV11-1|TRBJ2-1|few
CASSFSSGRLVHGEQFF
>-|13|TRBV18|TRBJ2-7|few
CASSPQPSYEQYF
>-|14|TRBV11-3|TRBJ2-3|many
CASSTQGSGYTQYF
>-|16|TRBV5-1|TRBJ2-5|-
CASSHGTADLQETQYF
>-|13|TRBV2|TRBJ2-3|many
CASSVGSGDTQYF
>TRBD2|16|TRBV13|TRBJ2-3|many
CASSSQREGGTDTQYF
>TRBD2|15|TRBV20-1|TRBJ2-1|many
CSARDIVAGVDEQFF
>-|17|TRBV28|TRBJ2-7|-
CASSLRGGDILTYEQYF
>-|14|TRBV5-1|TRBJ2-3|-
CASSWQGLADTQYF
>-|15|TRBV29-1|TRBJ1-1|many
CSVKTTGAMNTEAFF
>-|12|TRBV15|TRBJ1-5|-
CATSRGNQPQHF
>-|17|TRBV7-6|TRBJ2-2|-
CASSFHRDSKRGGELFF
>-|12|TRBV29-1|TRBJ2-1|-
CSVEVGQGEQFF
>TRBD1|16|TRBV5-1|TRBJ1-2|many
CASSLSTGVMNYGYTF
>-|16|TRBV28|TRBJ2-5|many
CASSFYVGVPKETQYF
>-|14|TRBV18|TRBJ2-7|many
CASSPSTGAGEQYF
>TRBD2|15|TRBV20-1|TRBJ2-7|-
CSARGTSGSFYEQYF
>-|15|TRBV9|TRBJ2-5|few
CASSLRGAGQETQYF
>TRBD2|15|TRBV11-3|TRBJ2-7|-
CASSLVARGDYEQYF
>TRBD2|12|TRBV30|TRBJ2-1|many
CAWTSGRREQFF